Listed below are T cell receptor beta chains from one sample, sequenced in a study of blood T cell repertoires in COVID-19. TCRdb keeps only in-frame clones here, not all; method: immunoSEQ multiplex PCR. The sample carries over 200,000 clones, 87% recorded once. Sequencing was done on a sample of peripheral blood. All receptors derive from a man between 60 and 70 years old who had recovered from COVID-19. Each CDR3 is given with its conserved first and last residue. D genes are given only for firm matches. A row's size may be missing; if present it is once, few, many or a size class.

TGTGCCAGCTCAGCTTCACCGAATGCGGGACAGGGCTTTGGAAACACCATATATTTT,CASSASPNAGQGFGNTIYF,TRBJ1-3,TRBV18,TRBD1,-
TGTGCCAGCAGCTTATCCTTCAGCTCCTACAATGAGCAGTTCTTC,CASSLSFSSYNEQFF,TRBJ2-1,TRBV7-6,-,-
TGCAGCGTTTATGGACAGGGGTCCAGAGATGGCTACACCTTC,CSVYGQGSRDGYTF,TRBJ1-2,TRBV29-1,TRBD1,-
TGTACTACGCGTGGGGGCCGGACCCTTTATGGCTACACCTTC,CTTRGGRTLYGYTF,TRBJ1-2,TRBV6-5,-,-
TGTGCCAGCAGCGTAGGCGGGAGAGGCACAGATACGCAGTATTTT,CASSVGGRGTDTQYF,TRBJ2-3,TRBV9,TRBD2,-
TGTGCCAGCACCGGGACTAGCGCGGAGACCCAGTACTTC,CASTGTSAETQYF,TRBJ2-5,TRBV27,TRBD2,-
TGTGCCAGCAGGCAACAGGGGGAGTTTGAAGCTTTCTTT,CASRQQGEFEAFF,TRBJ1-1,TRBV7-9,TRBD1,-
TGCAGCGTTGAGGCAGTGAACACTGAAGCTTTCTTT,CSVEAVNTEAFF,TRBJ1-1,TRBV29-1,-,-
TGCGCCAGCAGCTTGGGGGCAGGGAACGGGGATACGCAGTATTTT,CASSLGAGNGDTQYF,TRBJ2-3,TRBV5-1,-,-
TGTGCCCCCGGGACTAGCGGGCACCCTGGCGAGCAGTACTTC,CAPGTSGHPGEQYF,TRBJ2-7,TRBV6-4,TRBD2,once
TGTGCCAGCAGCACTCTCGACAGGAAGAGTCAAGAGACCCAGTACTTC,CASSTLDRKSQETQYF,TRBJ2-5,TRBV5-5,-,-
TGTGCCAGCCAAGGGACAGGCCCCAGCTCCTACGAGCAGTACTTC,CASQGTGPSSYEQYF,TRBJ2-7,TRBV19,TRBD1,-
TGTGCCAGCAGTTACCACGGGGGGGGGCGATACGAGCAGTACTTC,CASSYHGGGRYEQYF,TRBJ2-7,TRBV5-4,TRBD2,-
TGTGCCACCAGTGATTCTAGGGGAACAGGGAGTGAGCAGTTCTTC,CATSDSRGTGSEQFF,TRBJ2-1,TRBV24-1,-,-
TGTGCCAGCAGCCAAGGTGTTCGGGGTGCTCAAAAATCAGCTAATGAAAAACTGTTTTTT,CASSQGVRGAQKSANEKLFF,TRBJ1-4,TRBV14,-,-
TGCGCCAGCGGCCGGGGCGGGGGGGCCTATGAGCAGTTCTTC,CASGRGGGAYEQFF,TRBJ2-1,TRBV5-1,TRBD2,-
TGTGCCAGTAGTAAGGGACAGGGGGGCTCCTACGAGCAGTACTTC,CASSKGQGGSYEQYF,TRBJ2-7,TRBV19,TRBD1,-
TGTGCCAGCATTCCGACAGGGGGCCGAGAAAAACTGTTTTTT,CASIPTGGREKLFF,TRBJ1-4,TRBV28,TRBD1,-
TGCGCCAGCAGCTTGAGGACAGGGAACACTGAAGCTTTCTTT,CASSLRTGNTEAFF,TRBJ1-1,TRBV5-1,TRBD1,-
TGTGCCAGCAGCTTAACTCCGGACACTGAAGCTTTCTTT,CASSLTPDTEAFF,TRBJ1-1,TRBV6-6,-,-
TGCAGCGCCTCGACTAGCGGGAGCACAGATACGCAGTATTTT,CSASTSGSTDTQYF,TRBJ2-3,TRBV29-1,TRBD2,-
TGCGCCAGCAGCTTGGGGGGGCAGGCGATTAGCTCCTATAATTCACCCCTCCACTTT,CASSLGGQAISSYNSPLHF,TRBJ1-6,TRBV5-1,-,-
TGTGCCAGCAGCCTCCTAGCGGGCGACACAGATACGCAGTATTTT,CASSLLAGDTDTQYF,TRBJ2-3,TRBV3-1/TRBV3-2,TRBD2,-
TGTGCCAGCAGCTTAGGGACAGGGAATCAGCCCCAGCATTTT,CASSLGTGNQPQHF,TRBJ1-5,TRBV7-6,TRBD1,-
TGTGCCAGTAGTATAACCCGGACAACGACCCGTGCGCAGCAGTTCTTC,CASSITRTTTRAQQFF,TRBJ2-1,TRBV19,-,once
TGTGCCACCAGTGATCCTCAGGGGGAGTTTGACTATGGCTACACCTTC,CATSDPQGEFDYGYTF,TRBJ1-2,TRBV24-1,TRBD1,once
TGTGCCAGCAGGGGACTTCTGCGAGACGAGCAGTACTTC,CASRGLLRDEQYF,TRBJ2-7,TRBV6-5,-,-
TGTGCCAGCAGCAAAGCCGAGACAGGGGATGGCTACACCTTC,CASSKAETGDGYTF,TRBJ1-2,TRBV21-1,-,-
TGTGCCAGCAGCCCCGGGACAGGGTTAGGAAAACTGTTTTTT,CASSPGTGLGKLFF,TRBJ1-4,TRBV6-5,TRBD1,few
TGCGCCAGCAGCTCCGGGACATTGGGGGATACGCAGTATTTT,CASSSGTLGDTQYF,TRBJ2-3,TRBV5-1,-,once
TGTGCCAGCGAGGACTCTTTCACAGATACGCAGTATTTT,CASEDSFTDTQYF,TRBJ2-3,TRBV6-5,-,once
TGTGCCAGCAGCTTATTAGCGGGAGGGGGCGAGCAGTACTTC,CASSLLAGGGEQYF,TRBJ2-7,TRBV7-8,TRBD2,-
TGTGCCAGCAGTTACCCAGGGGGCGAAGAGACCCAGTACTTC,CASSYPGGEETQYF,TRBJ2-5,TRBV6-6,TRBD1,-
TGTGCCAGCAGTGAATTAGGAGGCAGGGGCGCGGCCCATGGCTACACCTTC,CASSELGGRGAAHGYTF,TRBJ1-2,TRBV25-1,-,once
TGTGCAAGTCGCTCAAGACACACTAGCAGATGCTCCTACGAGCAGTACTTC,CASRSRHTSRCSYEQYF,TRBJ2-7,TRBV12-2,-,-
TGTGCCTGGAGGAAGGAGAATAATTCACCCCTCCACTTT,CAWRKENNSPLHF,TRBJ1-6,TRBV30,-,-
TGTGCCTGGAGTGCCCGGGTGAACACTGAAGCTTTCTTT,CAWSARVNTEAFF,TRBJ1-1,TRBV30,-,-
TGTGCCAGCAGCTTCCAACAGGCTTATGATAATTCACCCCTCCACTTT,CASSFQQAYDNSPLHF,TRBJ1-6,TRBV7-3,-,-
TGTGCCTGGAGGGATCCGAGGGCGCTAGGAGGCTACACCTTC,CAWRDPRALGGYTF,TRBJ1-2,TRBV30,-,-
TGTGCCGATCGACTCCGCATGAACACTGAAGCTTTCTTT,CADRLRMNTEAFF,TRBJ1-1,TRBV12-3/TRBV12-4,-,once
TGTGCCACCAGCTCCGGGACAGAACTGTTCACCCAGTACTTC,CATSSGTELFTQYF,TRBJ2-5,TRBV24-1,TRBD1,-
TGTGCCACCCAGACTAGCGGGGGCACCCGGGAGCAGTTCTTC,CATQTSGGTREQFF,TRBJ2-1,TRBV24-1,TRBD2,-
TGTGCCAGCAGTGCACAGGGGGGCGGGGAGCCCCAGCATTTT,CASSAQGGGEPQHF,TRBJ1-5,TRBV9,TRBD1,-
TGTGCCATCAGCGCCGGGACATCAAACACTGAAGCTTTCTTT,CAISAGTSNTEAFF,TRBJ1-1,TRBV10-3,-,-
TGCAGCGTGGACGGACAGGGGGTCATAGAGACCCAGTACTTC,CSVDGQGVIETQYF,TRBJ2-5,TRBV29-1,TRBD1,once
TGTGCCAGCAGTTTCACTAGCCATGAGCAGTTCTTC,CASSFTSHEQFF,TRBJ2-1,TRBV6-2/TRBV6-3,-,once